The clone carrying this T cell receptor beta chain was observed a single time. The data belong to a study of OX40 agonist ivuxolimab in advanced cancers. About the research overall: Those treated in dose escalation had hepatocellular carcinoma, melanoma, renal cell cancer or head and neck cancer.

Some clones are missing from TCRdb's copy, which holds only in-frame ones; the method was immunoSEQ multiplex PCR. The table shows some 57,000 clones, with less than 85% occurring only once. The sequencing here drew on CD4+ or CD8+ T cells sorted from blood, taken in a trial of the OX40 agonist ivuxolimab. This sequence originates from an adult with an advanced solid tumor such as melanoma, head and neck, liver or kidney cancer.

CDR3 DNA sequence: TGCGCCAGCAGCCTGCTCCTAGCGGGAAGGCAATTGGAGACCCAGTACTTC. It codes for CASSLLLAGRQLETQYF. The chain links TRBV5-1 to TRBJ2-5, with TRBD2 matching over 9 bases. V shed 4 bases and J 5 bases; nucleotides not matched to a gene: 15. The CDR3 sequence is 17 residues long. Looked up from germline, CDR1 is SGHRS and CDR2 is YFSETQ.